This TCR beta chain was identified in a study of blood T cell repertoires in COVID-19. Trimming took 7 bases from V and 7 from J, leaving 11 bases between them. CDR3 size: 13 residues. Germline lookup yields CDR1 WNHNN and CDR2 SYGVQD (reference sequence). Generated by immunoSEQ multiplex PCR, the TCRdb table keeps only in-frame clones and is missing some. The profile shows some 140,000 clones, about four fifths of them singletons. This study enrolled people aged roughly 18 to 90 from 24 US geographic areas. Cohort assignment relied on participant-reported clinical history. The V call is TRBV10-1, the J call TRBJ1-6; D remains unclear. Specimen: PBMCs or T cells enriched from blood (not recorded which). The TCR comes from a man between 35 and 55 years old with acute COVID-19. The CDR3 DNA follows: TGCGCCAGCAAAGAGGGAGGAAATTCACCCCTCCACTTT. Its translation is CASKEGGNSPLHF.